This entry concerns a single T cell receptor (beta chain). The read gets to within 3 residues of the CDR3 end, and the germline J gene fills in the rest. Profiled with immunoSEQ multiplex PCR; TCRdb holds only in-frame clones, not every one. With more than 40,000 clones in the sample, the ten largest clones hold approximately 1%. This specimen belongs to a study of T cells in women clearing cervical HPV infection. Study-level information: Controls' single incident HPV16 infection cleared within 12 months without precancer.

In germline, CDR1 is MNHNS, CDR2 SASEGT. This CDR3 comprises 14 residues. The sample taken for sequencing was blood buffy coat. V gene TRBV6-1 combines with J gene TRBJ1-1, with TRBD1 matching over 7 bases. This sequence originates from a woman aged 18-69 years with a cervical HPV16 infection that either progressed to CIN3+ or cleared (not recorded which). The CDR3 here is CASSVLQGSTAAFF. The DNA read from the CDR3 is TGTGCCAGCAGTGTCCTACAGGGGTCAACGGCC.